This is a list of T cell receptor beta chains from one sample in a study of blood T cell repertoires in COVID-19. Sequencing was performed with immunoSEQ multiplex PCR; in TCRdb, only in-frame clones are kept and a portion is missing. The table includes some 83,000 clones, about 76% detected once. The sequenced sample was peripheral blood. The receptors shown here come from an elderly man with acute or convalescent COVID-19. Each CDR3 is given with its conserved first and last residue. Each record gives: V gene, clone size, J gene, D gene, CDR3 protein, CDR3 DNA. The D gene is left open where the match is weak. Clone size is not always given. Where it is, it says once, few, many or a class for expanded clones.

>TRBV28|.|TRBJ1-6|.
CASSSGDSPLHF
TGTGCCAGCAGTTCGGGGGACTCACCCCTCCACTTT
>TRBV28|.|TRBJ1-2|.
CASSSLTVVDYGYTF
TGTGCCAGCAGTTCCCTGACAGTGGTTGACTATGGCTACACCTTC
>TRBV29-1|.|TRBJ2-5|.
CSVTPGVETQYF
TGCAGCGTGACCCCGGGGGTGGAGACCCAGTACTTC
>TRBV5-1|.|TRBJ1-5|.
CASSLSPNQPQHF
TGCGCCAGCAGCTTGAGCCCCAATCAGCCCCAGCATTTT
>TRBV6-5|.|TRBJ2-2|.
CASVIAAVNTGELFF
TGTGCCAGCGTGATAGCGGCCGTGAACACCGGGGAGCTGTTTTTT
>TRBV18|.|TRBJ1-4|TRBD1
CASSAGGYNEKLFF
TGTGCCAGCTCAGCAGGGGGCTATAATGAAAAACTGTTTTTT
>TRBV2|once|TRBJ1-1|TRBD1
CASSAGGNTEAFF
TGTGCCAGCAGTGCAGGGGGAAACACTGAAGCTTTCTTT
>TRBV18|.|TRBJ1-4|TRBD1
CASSPGTGPEKLFF
TGTGCCAGCTCACCTGGGACAGGACCTGAAAAACTGTTTTTT
>TRBV3-1/TRBV3-2|few|TRBJ1-5|.
CASSQAEAMGPQHF
TGTGCCAGCAGCCAAGCTGAGGCCATGGGGCCCCAGCATTTT
>TRBV6-6|.|TRBJ2-3|.
CASRTEGGTDTQYF
TGTGCCAGCAGGACCGAGGGCGGCACAGATACGCAGTATTTT
>TRBV5-1|.|TRBJ2-1|TRBD2
CASSLFSGNYNEQFF
TGCGCCAGCAGCTTGTTCAGCGGGAACTACAATGAGCAGTTCTTC
>TRBV28|.|TRBJ1-1|.
CASTSRWTEAFF
TGTGCCAGCACCAGCAGGTGGACTGAAGCTTTCTTT
>TRBV12-3/TRBV12-4|.|TRBJ1-2|.
CASSFQGIYGYTF
TGTGCCAGCAGTTTCCAGGGAATCTATGGCTACACCTTC
>TRBV19|.|TRBJ1-1|TRBD1
CASTLDRDFGEAFF
TGTGCCAGTACCTTGGACAGGGACTTCGGTGAAGCTTTCTTT
>TRBV6-2/TRBV6-3|.|TRBJ2-1|.
CASSYVGDSSYNEQFF
TGTGCCAGCAGTTATGTTGGGGACTCGTCTTACAATGAGCAGTTCTTC
>TRBV15|medium-sized|TRBJ1-4|.
CATSRGDSDLNEKLFF
TGTGCCACCAGCAGAGGAGACAGTGATTTAAATGAAAAACTGTTTTTT
>TRBV19|few|TRBJ1-4|.
CASRRRGAGGEKLFF
TGTGCCAGTAGGAGGCGAGGGGCTGGAGGGGAAAAACTGTTTTTT
>TRBV27|few|TRBJ2-7|.
CASSPRGLYEQYF
TGTGCCAGCAGTCCACGAGGTCTCTACGAGCAGTACTTC
>TRBV18|.|TRBJ1-1|.
CASSRGGTLNTEAFF
TGTGCCAGCTCACGCGGGGGCACCCTGAACACTGAAGCTTTCTTT
>TRBV2|.|TRBJ1-1|.
CASSEAGPLTEAFF
TGTGCCAGCAGTGAGGCAGGGCCTCTCACTGAAGCTTTCTTT
>TRBV7-7|.|TRBJ1-5|TRBD1
CASILDRTHQPQHF
TGTGCTAGCATTCTGGACAGGACCCATCAGCCCCAGCATTTT
>TRBV13|.|TRBJ2-7|.
CASRLGWGGSYEQYF
TGTGCCAGCAGATTAGGCTGGGGCGGCTCCTACGAGCAGTACTTC
>TRBV11-2|.|TRBJ2-7|TRBD1
CASSLGQGDYEQYF
TGTGCCAGCAGCCTCGGACAGGGGGACTACGAGCAGTACTTC
>TRBV4-3|.|TRBJ2-5|.
CASSQGPDQETQYF
TGCGCCAGCAGCCAAGGTCCAGACCAAGAGACCCAGTACTTC
>TRBV5-1|.|TRBJ1-1|.
CASSFREIRDTEAFF
TGCGCCAGCAGCTTCAGGGAAATTAGGGACACTGAAGCTTTCTTT
>TRBV5-1|few|TRBJ1-6|.
CASSLTRSSYNSPLHF
TGCGCCAGCAGCTTAACGAGGAGCTCCTATAATTCACCCCTCCACTTT
>TRBV9|.|TRBJ1-3|TRBD1
CASSGTGGLGNTIYF
TGTGCCAGCAGCGGGACAGGAGGACTCGGAAACACCATATATTTT
>TRBV5-1|.|TRBJ2-7|TRBD2
CASSSTSGGYEQYF
TGCGCCAGCAGCTCAACTAGCGGTGGCTACGAGCAGTACTTC
>TRBV2|.|TRBJ1-5|.
CASRGRVGQPQHF
TGTGCCAGCAGGGGGCGAGTCGGTCAGCCCCAGCATTTT
>TRBV7-9|.|TRBJ1-6|.
CASSFRDYNSPLHF
TGTGCCAGCAGCTTCCGGGACTATAATTCACCCCTCCACTTT
>TRBV2|.|TRBJ2-4|.
CASSDQGLAKNIQYF
TGTGCCAGCAGTGACCAGGGCCTAGCCAAAAACATTCAGTACTTC
>TRBV24-1|.|TRBJ1-5|TRBD1
CATSRQGQPQHF
TGTGCCACCAGCAGACAGGGGCAGCCCCAGCATTTT
>TRBV29-1|.|TRBJ2-5|.
CSVGPGETQYF
TGCAGCGTTGGGCCGGGGGAGACCCAGTACTTC
>TRBV29-1|.|TRBJ1-1|.
CSVEPGMNTEAFF
TGCAGCGTTGAACCCGGTATGAACACTGAAGCTTTCTTT
>TRBV5-1|.|TRBJ1-2|TRBD1
CASSTGQALYGYTF
TGCGCCAGCAGCACCGGACAGGCCCTCTATGGCTACACCTTC
>TRBV19|.|TRBJ1-1|TRBD1
CASSIRGGLNTEAFF
TGTGCCAGTAGTATCAGAGGGGGCTTGAACACTGAAGCTTTCTTT
>TRBV4-2|few|TRBJ2-7|.
CASSQVLSYEQYF
TGTGCCAGCAGCCAAGTCCTAAGCTACGAGCAGTACTTC
>TRBV18|few|TRBJ1-1|.
CASSPGPNTEAFF
TGTGCCAGCTCACCGGGGCCGAACACTGAAGCTTTCTTT
>TRBV11-2|.|TRBJ2-1|TRBD1
CASSWALRGLYNEQFF
TGTGCCAGCAGCTGGGCTCTAAGGGGGCTATACAATGAGCAGTTCTTC
>TRBV18|.|TRBJ2-1|TRBD2
CASSPIQGGRASNEQFF
TGTGCCAGCTCACCGATCCAAGGCGGGAGGGCCAGCAATGAGCAGTTCTTC
>TRBV7-9|.|TRBJ1-1|.
CASVRNTEAFF
TGTGCCAGCGTCCGGAACACTGAAGCTTTCTTT
>TRBV2|many|TRBJ2-7|.
CASVAGLSYEQYF
TGTGCCAGCGTGGCGGGCCTCTCCTACGAGCAGTACTTC
>TRBV19|.|TRBJ1-1|.
CASSIPSPGGEAFF
TGTGCCAGTAGTATTCCCTCCCCGGGAGGTGAAGCTTTCTTT
>TRBV12-3/TRBV12-4|.|TRBJ1-1|TRBD1
CASSPGQAREAFF
TGTGCCAGCAGTCCCGGACAGGCTCGGGAAGCTTTCTTT
>TRBV7-2|.|TRBJ2-2|TRBD2
CASSRLAGATFTGELFF
TGTGCCAGCAGTAGACTAGCGGGAGCCACCTTCACCGGGGAGCTGTTTTTT
>TRBV19|many|TRBJ1-6|.
CASSGSRDSPLHF
TGTGCCAGTAGTGGATCGCGGGATTCACCCCTCCACTTT
>TRBV14|.|TRBJ1-1|TRBD1
CASSLRTGGPNTEAFF
TGTGCCAGCAGCCTCCGGACAGGGGGACCGAACACTGAAGCTTTCTTT
>TRBV7-9|.|TRBJ1-3|TRBD1
CASSSDRAGNTIYF
TGTGCCAGCAGCTCTGACAGGGCTGGAAACACCATATATTTT
>TRBV5-1|.|TRBJ2-1|TRBD1
CASSLKGAYNEQFF
TGCGCCAGCAGCTTAAAGGGGGCTTACAATGAGCAGTTCTTC
>TRBV7-9|once|TRBJ2-7|TRBD2
CASSTVGEGTYEQYF
TGTGCCAGCAGCACCGTGGGGGAGGGAACCTACGAGCAGTACTTC
>TRBV5-4|few|TRBJ1-3|.
CASSRPGDSGNTIYF
TGTGCCAGCAGCCGCCCAGGGGACTCTGGAAACACCATATATTTT
>TRBV29-1|once|TRBJ2-2|TRBD2
CSVARLAGGTGELFF
TGCAGCGTTGCCAGATTAGCGGGAGGTACCGGGGAGCTGTTTTTT
>TRBV29-1|.|TRBJ2-7|TRBD1
CSVYGTGSFNEQYF
TGCAGCGTATACGGGACAGGTAGTTTCAACGAGCAGTACTTC
>TRBV9|.|TRBJ2-5|TRBD2
CASSPTSGRALETQYF
TGTGCCAGCAGCCCTACTAGCGGGAGGGCTTTAGAGACCCAGTACTTC
>TRBV28|.|TRBJ1-2|TRBD1
CASTRDRAALGYTF
TGTGCCAGCACCAGGGACAGGGCGGCCCTAGGCTACACCTTC
>TRBV2|.|TRBJ2-5|TRBD1
CASSIQGGTETQYF
TGTGCCAGCAGCATACAGGGGGGAACAGAGACCCAGTACTTC
>TRBV9|.|TRBJ2-5|.
CASSLRSRVDETQYF
TGTGCCAGCAGCCTCCGCTCGAGGGTGGACGAGACCCAGTACTTC